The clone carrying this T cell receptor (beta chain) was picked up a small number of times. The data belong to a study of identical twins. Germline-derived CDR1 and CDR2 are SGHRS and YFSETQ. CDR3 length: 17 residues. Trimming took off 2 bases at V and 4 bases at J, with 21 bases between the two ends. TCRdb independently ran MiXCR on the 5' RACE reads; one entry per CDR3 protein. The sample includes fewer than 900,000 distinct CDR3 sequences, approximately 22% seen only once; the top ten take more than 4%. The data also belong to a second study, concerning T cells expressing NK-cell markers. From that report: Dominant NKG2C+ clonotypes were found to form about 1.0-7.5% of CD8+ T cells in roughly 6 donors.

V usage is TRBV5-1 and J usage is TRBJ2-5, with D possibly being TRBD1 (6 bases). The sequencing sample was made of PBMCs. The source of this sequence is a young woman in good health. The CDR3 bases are TGCGCCAGCAGCTTTGGTTGGGACCAGGGGCCAAGAGAGACCCAGTACTTC. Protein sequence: CASSFGWDQGPRETQYF.